Below, one T cell receptor beta chain is given with its context. This specimen comes from a study of blood T cell repertoires in COVID-19. On the study more broadly: Some COVID-19 samples were acute and others convalescent; all came from the United States, Italy and Spain. Nucleic acid was either cDNA or gDNA, and it came from T cells, B-cell-depleted T cells, or PBMCs.

Produced via immunoSEQ multiplex PCR; TCRdb's table is partial and in-frame only. Among approximately 200,000 clones listed, about 80% were seen once. This CDR3 contains 22 residues. The rearrangement links TRBV21-1 to TRBJ2-7; the D call of TRBD2 is as the table states it, not checked on the DNA. TRBV21-1 is listed as a pseudogene. This clonotype originated in a woman younger than 45 who had recovered from COVID-19. The sequencing sample was made of peripheral blood. The CDR3 loop is CASSKAVVWWTSAPNHSYEQYF. In DNA, the CDR3 is TGTGCCAGCAGCAAAGCGGTGGTATGGTGGACTAGCGCGCCAAACCACTCCTACGAGCAGTACTTC.